Listed below are T cell receptor beta chains from one sample, sequenced in a study of neurological immune-mediated disorders. TCRdb passed the 5' RACE reads through MiXCR, listing each CDR3 protein once. The table records tens of thousands of distinct CDR3 sequences, less than 5.5% of them present only once. The sequencing input was PBMCs. The receptors originated from a man aged 18 to 30 with multiple sclerosis. The CDR3 runs from the conserved cysteine through the conserved F or W. D genes are given only for firm matches. Clone size is given as once, few or many counts, or a class when the clone is expanded.

j_call d_call v_call clone_size cdr3_nt cdr3_aa
TRBJ2-3 NA TRBV24-1 many TGTGCCACCAGTGATCCACCACTAGAAGGCACAGATACGCAGTATTTT CATSDPPLEGTDTQYF
TRBJ2-7 NA TRBV20-1 few TGCAGTGCTAGGGAAAATTTCCAGGAGGTATACGAGCAGTACTTC CSARENFQEVYEQYF
TRBJ2-3 NA TRBV5-1 many TGCGCCAGCAGCCCAGAGGACAGATGGGATACGCAGTATTTT CASSPEDRWDTQYF
TRBJ2-3 NA TRBV9 many TGTGCCAGCAGCGTGCAGGGGTCTGCCACAGATACGCAGTATTTT CASSVQGSATDTQYF
TRBJ2-7 NA TRBV10-3 many TGTGCCACCGCGATACGGGACGAGCAGTACTTC CATAIRDEQYF
TRBJ1-4 TRBD1 TRBV5-5 many TGTGCCAGCAGCTTGCAAGGACAGGGGTATGAAAAACTGTTTTTT CASSLQGQGYEKLFF
TRBJ2-7 NA TRBV5-1 few TGCGCCAGCAGCTTGGCGACCCCTCCCGACGAGCAGTACTTC CASSLATPPDEQYF
TRBJ1-5 TRBD1 TRBV11-2 many TGTGCCAGCAGCTTAGTACAGGGGAGCTATAGCAATCAGCCCCAGAATTTT CASSLVQGSYSNQPQNF
TRBJ2-3 NA TRBV10-3 many TGTGCCATCAGTGTGCCGGGAGAGGATACGCAGTATTTT CAISVPGEDTQYF
TRBJ2-2 NA TRBV5-1 many TGCGCCAGCAGCTTAAGATGGGGCGGGGAGCTGTTTTTT CASSLRWGGELFF
TRBJ2-7 NA TRBV7-2 many TGTGCCAGCAGCTCGGGGCCCCGGCGGAACGAGCAGTACTTC CASSSGPRRNEQYF